This paragraph reports one T cell receptor beta chain. No antigen is known for it. This entry comes from a study of cytomegalovirus exposure and HLA in healthy donors. Study information: Earlier work reported 90 million to 120 million unique TCR beta sequences from about 200 million T cells.

The PCR had 60 Vbeta and 13 Jbeta primers. Generated by immunoSEQ multiplex PCR, the TCRdb table keeps only in-frame clones and is missing some. The sample has approximately 90,000 clones, roughly three quarters seen once. Study-wide findings and caveats: Indistinguishable V segments such as TRBV6-2 and TRBV6-3 were excluded.

CDR1 and CDR2 (germline): SGHRS, YFSETQ. V gave up 2 bases and J gave up 14 bases; unmatched junction bases: 13. The CDR3 length is 15 residues. Sequences were obtained from PBMCs. The TCR originated in a woman aged 40 to 55 in good health and CMV-seronegative. The chain links TRBV5-1 to TRBJ2-3; 11 nucleotides match TRBD2. The CDR3 region has the DNA TGCGCCAGCAGCTTCAGTGCACTAGCGGGGGTGAGTCCGTATTTT. Amino acids: CASSFSALAGVSPYF.